The present TCR beta chain was sequenced within a study of T-cell reconstitution after alpha-beta-depleted transplantation in children. This CDR3 is 15 amino acids long. V lost 10 bases and J 0 bases, leaving 19 bases between the germline ends. Germline V gives CDR1 MDHEN, CDR2 SYDVKM. Unique molecular identifiers tagged the TCRbeta library. TCRdb reprocessed the PCR reads via MiXCR and lists one record per CDR3 protein. The table includes about 610,000 distinct CDR3 sequences, roughly a tenth detected once. This clonotype was seen a handful of times. The source of this sequence is a human donor who donated a stem cell graft to a child with acute myeloid leukemia. Specimen: PBMCs from the stem cell graft donor, collected from the stem cell graft. The gene calls are TRBV28 and TRBJ2-7, with D perhaps matching TRBD1 (5 bases). CDR3 protein: CAIQDQTVSSYEQYF. CDR3 bases: TGTGCCATCCAAGACCAGACAGTCAGCTCCTACGAGCAGTACTTC.